This T cell receptor beta chain was sequenced in a study of T cell responses to AZD1222 COVID-19 vaccine. Study results and limitations: Spike-specific TCR breadth and depth were elevated following two AZD1222 doses.

Comment on this clone: Antigen specificity is unknown.

The CDR3 spans 12 residues. With 7 bases removed from V and 11 bases from J, the gap between germline ends came to 14 bases. Germline V gives CDR1 MNHEY, CDR2 SVGAGI. Data came from immunoSEQ multiplex PCR; TCRdb stores just in-frame clones and leaves some out. The sample has approximately 100,000 clones, 80% to 95% seen once. This clonotype was sampled from an adult in good health. J is TRBJ1-4 and V is TRBV6-5; tentatively, D is TRBD1 (6 bases). The sequences come from peripheral blood, collected on day 0 of AZD1222 vaccination. CDR3 loop: CASTAGEGKLFF. In nucleotides, the CDR3 is TGTGCCAGCACGGCAGGGGAGGGGAAACTGTTTTTT.